In its sample, the clone carrying this T cell receptor beta chain was seen a few times. This specimen belongs to a study of blood T cells in healthy people across ages. Overall study context: Capture via template switching afforded approximately one barcoded beta molecule per two T cells.

Germline assignment: CDR1 MDHEN and CDR2 SYDVKM. The CDR3 contains 15 residues. A second PCR, run for about 7 to 11 cycles, used a sample-barcoded 5' primer plus a J-beta primer mix. Every cDNA was tagged by a template-switch adaptor with 12 random nucleotides. MiXCR was run by TCRdb on the 5' RACE reads, yielding one entry per CDR3 protein. The table shows around 1,000,000 distinct CDR3 sequences, with roughly 24% occurring only once. Isolated PBMCs totaled at least 6 million in each sample. This sample also appeared in a second study, on T cells of mothers and their children. That investigation notes: Among related mother-child pairs, overlap was slightly higher than in unrelated pairs, though not significantly.

Sequenced sample: blood. The sequence was collected from a girl aged 2 to 9 in good health. The rearrangement joins TRBV28 to TRBJ2-5; D perhaps matches TRBD1 (6 bases). The last part of the DNA fits TRBJ2-7 better; the J call may be wrong. This CDR3 is CASSLPGRGIDEQYF. The CDR3 bases are TGTGCCAGCAGTTTACCCGGTAGGGGGATTGACGAGCAGTACTTC.